What follows are 31 T cell receptor beta chains derived from one specimen sequenced in a study of blood T cell repertoires in COVID-19. Data came from immunoSEQ multiplex PCR; TCRdb stores just in-frame clones and leaves some out. The sample lists 350,000 or so clones; about nine tenths were seen once. The sample comprised PBMCs or T cells enriched from blood (not recorded which). These receptors all come from a woman aged 25 to 39 who had been exposed to COVID-19.

J is TRBJ1-5 and V is TRBV12-3 or TRBV12-4; no firm D call. V lost 3 bases, J lost 4 bases, and 7 bases lay in between. This CDR3 is 13 amino acids long. Written as DNA, the CDR3 is TGTGCCAGCAGTTTCCTAGTGAATCAGCCCCAGCATTTT. As protein: CASSFLVNQPQHF.

This chain's CDR3 is CASSVGLAGPGDTQYF. The CDR3 DNA is TGTGCCAGCAGCGTAGGGCTAGCGGGCCCTGGGGATACGCAGTATTTT. The chain joins TRBV9 to TRBJ2-3; 8 nucleotides align to TRBD2. Looked up from germline, CDR1 is SGDLS and CDR2 is YYNGEE. This CDR3 contains 16 residues. With 0 bases clipped from V and 6 bases from J, the junction kept 9 bases outside the gene matches.

The rearrangement uses TRBV3-1 (or the pseudogene TRBV3-2) and TRBJ2-1; 9 bases align to TRBD1. The CDR3 extends over 11 amino acids. CDR1 LGHDT and CDR2 YNNKEL come from the germline V gene (reference sequence). V was pared by 6 bases and J by 16 bases, with 7 bases of the junction left unmatched. CDR3 residues: CASRSGQGEFF. CDR3 in DNA: TGTGCCAGCAGATCGGGACAGGGTGAATTCTTC.

This chain connects TRBV12-3 or TRBV12-4 to TRBJ2-3; D not certain. The CDR3 spans 13 residues. The ends were cut back, 2 bases at V and 2 bases at J, with 5 bases in the middle. The CDR3 coding sequence is TGTGCCAGCAGTTTATCCTTCACAGATACGCAGTATTTT. Protein product: CASSLSFTDTQYF.

The chain combines TRBV5-6 with TRBJ2-1; TRBD2 might be the D (5 bases). Germline CDR1 is SGHDT and CDR2 is YYEEEE. V lost 4 bases to trimming and J lost 4 bases, with 9 bases between them. This CDR3 region has 13 residues. The CDR3 nucleotides are TGTGCCAGCAGCCTGGGAGTATACAATGAGCAGTTCTTC. It yields the protein CASSLGVYNEQFF.

The chain is built from TRBV5-1 and TRBJ2-1; TRBD2 aligns across 14 bases. V lost 7 bases, J lost 7 bases, and 10 bases stayed unmatched. Germline CDR1 reads SGHRS; CDR2 reads YFSETQ. The length of the CDR3 is 16 residues. In DNA, the CDR3 is TGCGCCAGCTATCGACTAGCGGGAGGGCCGGGTAATGAGCAGTTCTTC. Its translation: CASYRLAGGPGNEQFF. Full variable domain (missing parts from reference TRBV5-1 and TRBJ2-1): KAGVTQTPRYLIKTRGQQVTLSCSPISGHRSVSWYQQTPGQGLQFLFEYFSETQRNKGNFPGRFSGRQFSNSRSEMNVSTLELGDSALYLCASYRLAGGPGNEQFFGPGTRLTVL.

The rearrangement uses TRBV3-1 (or the pseudogene TRBV3-2) and TRBJ1-5; D gene unclear. The CDR3 length is 16 residues. Trimming took 0 bases from V and 0 from J, leaving 9 bases between them. Looked up from germline, CDR1 is LGHDT and CDR2 is YNNKEL (reference sequence). CDR3 region: CASSQDADYSNQPQHF. The CDR3 region has the DNA TGTGCCAGCAGCCAAGATGCAGACTATAGCAATCAGCCCCAGCATTTT.

CDR3 DNA sequence: TGCGCCAGCAGCCCACTGGGACAGGTCTACGAGCAGTACTTC. It yields the protein CASSPLGQVYEQYF. The chain combines TRBV10-1 with TRBJ2-7, with 8 nucleotides matching TRBD1. The CDR3 runs to 14 residues. V shed 6 bases and J 3 bases; nucleotides not matched to a gene: 7. The germline V gene encodes CDR1 WNHNN and CDR2 SYGVQD (reference sequence).

This CDR3 is CASSPSGRAPDTQYF. CDR3 bases: TGTGCCAGCAGCCCTAGCGGGAGGGCTCCAGATACGCAGTATTTT. The chain is built from TRBV5-8 and TRBJ2-3; TRBD2 agrees at 12 bases. J lost 4 bases, V lost 4 bases, and 4 bases had no gene match. Germline V gene lookup returns CDR1 SGHTS and CDR2 YDEGEE. This CDR3 spans 15 amino acids.

The rearrangement links TRBV4-1 to TRBJ2-2, with 7 bases matching TRBD1. Germline V gene sequence: CDR1 MGHRA, CDR2 YSYEKL. Germline trimming cut 0 bases from V and 6 bases from J; bases unmatched to any gene: 4. The CDR3 is 15 amino acids. The CDR3 sequence: CASSQEQGLAGELFF. The CDR3 bases are TGCGCCAGCAGCCAAGAACAGGGGCTCGCCGGGGAGCTGTTTTTT.

This clone appeared a single time. This rearrangement joins TRBV18 to TRBJ2-7, with a weak D call TRBD2 (6 bases). Germline CDR1 KGHSH, CDR2 LQKENI. The V end lost 8 bases, the J end lost 1 base, and 9 bases lay between the germline ends. The CDR3 loop spans 12 amino acids. CDR3 sequence reads: CASGDLSYEQYF. CDR3 nucleotide sequence: TGTGCCAGCGGGGACTTATCCTACGAGCAGTACTTC.

This clone was recorded only once. CDR3 amino acids: CSVGETYEQYF. The CDR3 bases are TGCAGCGTTGGGGAGACCTACGAGCAGTACTTC. This chain links TRBV29-1 with TRBJ2-7; maybe TRBD2 (5 bases). V was cut by 4 bases and J by 2 bases, with 6 bases left in between. The germline gives CDR1 SQVTM, CDR2 ANQGSEA. This CDR3 is built from 11 residues.

The rearrangement uses TRBV27 and TRBJ2-5; 9 bases fit TRBD1. The germline V gene has CDR1 MNHEY and CDR2 SMNVEV (reference sequence). V shed 6 bases and J 5 bases; nucleotides not matched to a gene: 7. The CDR3 is 14 residues long. The chain's CDR3 is CASSLVGQGETQYF. CDR3 DNA: TGTGCCAGCAGCCTCGTTGGACAGGGGGAGACCCAGTACTTC.

This chain connects TRBV10-3 to TRBJ1-1, with D maybe TRBD1 (5 bases). The CDR3 totals 15 residues. Germline V gene data show CDR1 as ENHRY and CDR2 as SYGVKD. V was cut by 5 bases and J by 2 bases, with 15 bases left in between. The CDR3 sequence: CAISITSTENTEAFF. CDR3 bases: TGTGCCATCAGTATCACATCGACAGAAAACACTGAAGCTTTCTTT.

The chain uses TRBV10-2 and TRBJ2-7; 10 bases agree with TRBD1. Trimming cost V 6 bases and J 0 bases; bases outside gene matches: 11. This CDR3 comprises 17 residues. Germline values: CDR1 WSHSY, CDR2 SAAADI. As DNA, the CDR3 is TGCGCCAGCAGCTTCCTAGGGACAGGGGAGATCTCCTACGAGCAGTACTTC. It codes for CASSFLGTGEISYEQYF.

The V call is TRBV19, the J call TRBJ1-2; 7 bases fit TRBD1. The CDR3 is 16 amino acids. Trimming cost V 6 bases and J 2 bases; bases outside gene matches: 12. In germline, CDR1 is LNHDA, CDR2 SQIVND (reference sequence). The chain's CDR3 is CASRIRDSVLNYGYTF. The CDR3 DNA reads as TGTGCCAGTAGAATTAGGGACAGCGTATTAAACTATGGCTACACCTTC.

The chain employs TRBV19 and TRBJ2-3, with 10 bases identical to TRBD2. This CDR3 spans 18 amino acids. Germline CDR1 reads LNHDA; CDR2 reads SQIVND (reference sequence). V was clipped by 5 bases and J by 2 bases; unmatched bases: 13. CDR3 region: CASSETSGTKSNTDTQYF. The CDR3, as DNA: TGTGCCAGTAGTGAAACTAGCGGGACCAAGTCAAACACAGATACGCAGTATTTT.

J is TRBJ1-5 and V is TRBV19; D is undetermined. This CDR3 region has 14 residues. V lost 1 base and J 0 bases, leaving 4 bases between the germline ends. Germline CDR1 reads LNHDA; CDR2 reads SQIVND (reference sequence). CDR3 loop: CASSIGVSNQPQHF. In nucleotides, the CDR3 is TGTGCCAGTAGTATAGGAGTTAGCAATCAGCCCCAGCATTTT.

J is TRBJ2-1 and V is TRBV10-3; D perhaps matches TRBD1 (6 bases). The CDR3 covers 15 residues. Per the germline V gene, CDR1 is ENHRY and CDR2 is SYGVKD. Trimming took 4 bases from V and 1 from J, leaving 11 bases between them. The CDR3 sequence: CAISVSGDSYNEQFF. The CDR3 DNA is TGTGCCATCAGTGTTTCAGGGGATTCCTACAATGAGCAGTTCTTC.

This chain uses TRBV27 with TRBJ2-1; D ambiguous. CDR3 length: 15 amino acids. Trimming stripped 3 bases from V and 0 bases from J, with 9 bases between. Germline loops: CDR1 MNHEY, CDR2 SMNVEV (reference sequence). Written as DNA, the CDR3 is TGTGCCAGCAGTTTTAACGGTAACTCCTACAATGAGCAGTTCTTC. Translation gives CASSFNGNSYNEQFF.

The V call is TRBV28, the J call TRBJ1-1, with D hard to call. With 3 bases removed from V and 3 bases from J, the gap between germline ends came to 11 bases. The germline V gene encodes CDR1 MDHEN and CDR2 SYDVKM. This CDR3 comprises 14 residues. This CDR3 reads CASSLSGWDTEAFF. The CDR3 region has the DNA TGTGCCAGCAGTTTGTCGGGATGGGACACTGAAGCTTTCTTT. Based on the CDR3 plus reference TRBV28 and TRBJ1-1, the full variable domain is DVKVTQSSRYLVKRTGEKVFLECVQDMDHENMFWYRQDPGLGLRLIYFSYDVKMKEKGDIPEGYSVSREKKERFSLILESASTNQTSMYLCASSLSGWDTEAFFGQGTRLTVV.

The V gene is TRBV7-7, the J gene TRBJ2-2; D is undetermined. CDR1 is SSHAT and CDR2 is FNYEAQ in the germline V gene (reference sequence). Trimming pared 3 bases from V and 3 bases from J, leaving 5 bases between. The CDR3 is 13 amino acids. The CDR3 here is CASSFRDTGELFF. Here the CDR3 DNA reads TGTGCCAGCAGCTTCCGAGACACCGGGGAGCTGTTTTTT.

The chain is built from TRBV3-1 (or the pseudogene TRBV3-2) and TRBJ2-7; 15 bases are shared with TRBD2. The V segment lost 1 base and the J segment 7 bases; nucleotides outside the gene matches: 5. The CDR3 loop spans 16 amino acids. CDR1 LGHDT and CDR2 YNNKEL come from the germline V gene (reference sequence). The CDR3 loop is CASSQAEGLAGGEQYF. The CDR3 DNA reads as TGTGCCAGCAGCCAAGCCGAGGGACTAGCGGGAGGAGAGCAGTACTTC.

This chain links TRBV11-3 with TRBJ2-2, with D perhaps matching TRBD1 (5 bases). The germline gives CDR1 SGHNT, CDR2 YENEEA. This CDR3 spans 17 amino acids. Trimming shortened V by 1 base and J by 0 bases, and 12 bases separated the two germline ends. As DNA, the CDR3 is TGTGCCAGCAGCTTAGGGAGACAGACAGCGAACACCGGGGAGCTGTTTTTT. Protein sequence: CASSLGRQTANTGELFF. Full variable domain (remainder filled in from reference TRBV11-3 and TRBJ2-2): EAGVVQSPRYKIIEKKQPVAFWCNPISGHNTLYWYLQNLGQGPELLIRYENEEAVDDSQLPKDRFSAERLKGVDSTLKIQPAELGDSAVYLCASSLGRQTANTGELFFGEGSRLTVL.

A note on this clone: One base away lies a much larger clone, so this may be a sequencing read error. The genes are TRBV27 and TRBJ2-7; TRBD2 might be the D (5 bases). CDR3 length: 13 residues. Trimming shortened V by 5 bases and J by 0 bases, and 8 bases separated the two germline ends. Looked up from germline, CDR1 is MNHEY and CDR2 is SMNVEV (reference sequence). The CDR3 sequence is CASSPRGSYEQYF. The CDR3, as DNA: TGTGCCAGCAGTCCCCGGGGCTCCTACGAGCAGTACTTC.

The CDR3 DNA reads as TGTGCCAGTAGGGGACAGTCACAAGAGACCCAGTACTTC. As protein: CASRGQSQETQYF. The J gene is TRBJ2-5, the V gene TRBV19, with 7 bases fitting TRBD1. V shed 6 bases, J shed 2 bases, and the junction held 3 bases outside the gene matches. Germline CDR1 LNHDA, CDR2 SQIVND (reference sequence). The CDR3 runs to 13 residues.

The chain has TRBV5-1 and TRBJ2-7; 8 bases align to TRBD2. The CDR3 runs 17 residues. J gave up 5 bases and V 0 bases, and 13 bases lay outside the gene matches. CDR1 and CDR2 from the germline V gene are SGHRS and YFSETQ. The chain's CDR3 is CASSLAPIAGYLDEQYF. The CDR3 DNA is TGCGCCAGCAGCTTGGCCCCAATAGCGGGGTATTTAGACGAGCAGTACTTC.

This clone was seen a single time. This chain connects TRBV7-2 to TRBJ1-2, with D perhaps TRBD1 (6 bases). Trimming took 5 bases from V and 0 from J, leaving 10 bases between them. The CDR3 has 14 amino acids. The germline gives CDR1 SGHTA, CDR2 FQGNSA. CDR3 amino acids: CASSPTGTNYGYTF. CDR3 bases: TGTGCCAGCAGCCCTACAGGGACTAACTATGGCTACACCTTC.

V gene TRBV6-6 combines with J gene TRBJ2-7; TRBD1 agrees at 8 bases. V dropped 5 bases and J dropped 2; count of bases not matched to a gene: 5. The CDR3 extends over 14 amino acids. Germline CDR1 is MNHNY and CDR2 is SVGAGI (reference sequence). CDR3 DNA: TGTGCCAGCAGTCGACAGGGGTCCCCCTACGAGCAGTACTTC. Translated, it gives CASSRQGSPYEQYF.

This clone was counted a single time. The genes are TRBV7-9 and TRBJ1-5, with 8 nucleotides matching TRBD1. The CDR3 sequence is 12 residues long. In germline, CDR1 is SEHNR, CDR2 FQNEAQ (reference sequence). V gave up 3 bases and J gave up 15 bases; unmatched junction bases: 7. The CDR3, as DNA: TGTGCCAGCAGCTTTCAGGACAGGGCTCTGCATTTT. Its translation is CASSFQDRALHF.

This CDR3 reads CAWSKGPGLYGYTF. CDR3 nucleotide sequence: TGTGCCTGGAGTAAAGGCCCGGGACTCTATGGCTACACCTTC. The chain carries TRBV30 and TRBJ1-2, with D possibly matching TRBD1 (5 bases). CDR1 GTSNPN and CDR2 SVGIG come from the germline V gene (reference sequence). The CDR3 covers 14 residues. The ends were cut back, 2 bases at V and 4 bases at J, with 14 bases in the middle.